This T cell receptor beta chain came from a study of blood T cells in healthy people across ages. A sample-barcoded 5' primer and a J-beta primer mix were used in a second PCR of roughly 7 to 11 cycles. From the 5' RACE reads, TCRdb called clonotypes with MiXCR, one entry per CDR3 protein. Of about 800,000 distinct CDR3 sequences in the sample, 20% to 25% were seen once. This CDR3 is 18 amino acids long. V gave up 6 bases and J gave up 4 bases; unmatched junction bases: 14. Germline loops: CDR1 SNHLY, CDR2 FYNNEI. This clonotype was observed once. The data were also submitted as part of a second study, on T cells of mothers and their children. That source notes: A few healthy Caucasian mothers, along with their six children, served as the donors. Second-PCR primer M1S introduced sample barcodes and 2-4 random nucleotides. No clones detected were persistent microchimeric T cell clones.

Sequencing used blood. The V call is TRBV2, the J call TRBJ2-3; 12 bases align to TRBD2. The receptor's source is a boy aged 5-17 years in good health. CDR3 sequence: CASRKLAGGPLGADTQYF. CDR3 in DNA: TGTGCCAGCAGAAAACTAGCGGGAGGACCCCTTGGCGCAGATACGCAGTATTTT.